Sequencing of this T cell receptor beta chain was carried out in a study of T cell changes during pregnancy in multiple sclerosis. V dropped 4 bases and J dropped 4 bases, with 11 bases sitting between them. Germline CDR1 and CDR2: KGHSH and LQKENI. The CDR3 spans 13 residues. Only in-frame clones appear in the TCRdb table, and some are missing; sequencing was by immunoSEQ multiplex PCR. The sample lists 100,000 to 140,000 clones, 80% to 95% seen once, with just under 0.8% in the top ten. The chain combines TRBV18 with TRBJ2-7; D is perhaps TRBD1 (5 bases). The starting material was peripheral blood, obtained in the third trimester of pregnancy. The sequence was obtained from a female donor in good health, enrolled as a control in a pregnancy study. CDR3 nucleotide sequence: TGTGCCAGCTCACTAAAACAGGCGTACGAGCAGTACTTC. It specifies CASSLKQAYEQYF. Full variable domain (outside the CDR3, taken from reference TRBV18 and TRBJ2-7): NAGVMQNPRHLVRRRGQEARLRCSPMKGHSHVYWYRQLPEEGLKFMVYLQKENIIDESGMPKERFSAEFPKEGPSILRIQQVVRGDSAAYFCASSLKQAYEQYFGPGTRLTVT.